These 21 T cell receptor beta chains were all obtained from the same sample, sequenced in a study of cytomegalovirus exposure and HLA in healthy donors. Primers: 60 Vbeta forward and 13 Jbeta reverse. Clones were sequenced by immunoSEQ multiplex PCR, and TCRdb holds only the in-frame ones, with some missing. This sample carries 130,000 or so clones, about three quarters of them seen once, and the ten largest clones take more than 6%. Sequencing was carried out using PBMCs. These receptors all come from a man aged 35 to 55 in good health and CMV-seropositive.

J is TRBJ2-3 and V is TRBV5-1; 11 bases match TRBD2. Trimming at V came to 9 bases and at J to 5 bases, leaving 11 bases not matched to a gene. Germline values: CDR1 SGHRS, CDR2 YFSETQ. The CDR3 is 15 residues long. The CDR3 sequence is CATRALAGGGDTQYF. CDR3 DNA: TGCGCCACAAGGGCCCTAGCGGGAGGTGGAGATACGCAGTATTTT.

V gene TRBV30 combines with J gene TRBJ1-2, with a weak D call TRBD1 (5 bases). This CDR3 region has 14 residues. In germline, CDR1 is GTSNPN, CDR2 SVGIG (reference sequence). Trimming cost V 3 bases and J 3 bases, with 14 bases left between them. The CDR3 loop reads CAWSPQTVYYGYTF. In DNA form, the CDR3 reads TGTGCCTGGAGCCCGCAGACAGTTTACTATGGCTACACCTTC.

This chain connects TRBV10-2 to TRBJ2-7; 7 bases map to TRBD1. CDR1 is WSHSY, CDR2 SAAADI, per germline. Germline trimming cut 7 bases from V and 2 bases from J; bases unmatched to any gene: 2. There are 12 residues in the CDR3. The CDR3 loop is CASTGQPYEQYF. The CDR3 nucleotides are TGCGCCAGCACGGGACAGCCCTACGAGCAGTACTTC.

V usage is TRBV7-8 and J usage is TRBJ1-6; possibly TRBD1 for D (6 bases). Per the germline V gene, CDR1 is SGHVS and CDR2 is FQNEAQ. The ends were cut back, 0 bases at V and 0 bases at J, with 12 bases in the middle. The length of the CDR3 is 18 residues. The CDR3, as DNA: TGTGCCAGCAGCTTAGCGGTTGCCAGGGGCTCCTATAATTCACCCCTCCACTTT. It is translated as CASSLAVARGSYNSPLHF.

The chain couples TRBV5-1 to TRBJ1-5, with 7 positions matching TRBD1. CDR1 and CDR2 (germline): SGHRS, YFSETQ. This CDR3 has 14 amino acids. V lost 4 bases to trimming and J lost 4 bases; unmatched junction nucleotides: 5. CDR3 DNA: TGCGCCAGCAGCCCTGGGACAGAGAATCAGCCCCAGCATTTT. Amino acid sequence: CASSPGTENQPQHF.

This clone was counted once. The V gene is TRBV5-8, the J gene TRBJ2-4; no firm D call. Germline V gene sequence: CDR1 SGHTS, CDR2 YDEGEE. V was cut by 0 bases and J by 1 base, with 8 bases left in between. The CDR3 totals 15 residues. The CDR3 here is CASSLVGDAKNIQYF. Written as DNA, the CDR3 is TGTGCCAGCAGCTTGGTAGGAGATGCCAAAAACATTCAGTACTTC.

The V call is TRBV10-3, the J call TRBJ2-5, with D tentatively TRBD1 (5 bases). This CDR3 region has 15 residues. Trimming removed 0 bases from V and 8 bases from J, with 16 bases in between. The germline V gene encodes CDR1 ENHRY and CDR2 SYGVKD. CDR3: CAISESYSGKGTQYF. CDR3 DNA sequence: TGTGCCATCAGTGAGTCGTATTCAGGGAAGGGAACCCAGTACTTC.

The chain joins TRBV18 to TRBJ2-7, with 12 positions matching TRBD1. Germline values: CDR1 KGHSH, CDR2 LQKENI. The CDR3 has 13 residues. The V and J ends lost 8 bases and 5 bases, in that order; junction bases with no gene match: 4. Here the CDR3 reads CASGGTGGDEQYF. The CDR3 bases are TGTGCCAGCGGGGGGACAGGGGGCGACGAGCAGTACTTC.

The sample holds one count of this clone. This chain joins TRBV28 and TRBJ1-2; D is uncertain. Germline CDR1 is MDHEN and CDR2 is SYDVKM. The length of the CDR3 is 15 residues. The V gene lost 2 bases and the J gene lost 0 bases, with 10 bases spanning the gap. CDR3 sequence reads: CASSLLGEPNYGYTF. As DNA, the CDR3 is TGTGCCAGCAGTTTACTCGGGGAGCCTAACTATGGCTACACCTTC.

The chain recombines TRBV4-2 with TRBJ1-1; TRBD1 aligns across 12 bases. Per germline, CDR1 LGHNA and CDR2 YNFKEQ. With 4 bases clipped from V and 5 bases from J, the junction kept 11 bases outside the gene matches. This CDR3 region has 17 residues. The CDR3 region is CASSLPGTGGMETEAFF. CDR3 DNA sequence: TGTGCCAGCAGCCTACCCGGGACAGGGGGCATGGAAACTGAAGCTTTCTTT.

This clone was counted only a few times. The rearrangement uses TRBV19 and TRBJ2-1, with D possibly matching TRBD2 (6 bases). The CDR3 covers 15 residues. The V and J ends lost 6 bases and 9 bases respectively, with 21 bases between them. The germline V gene has CDR1 LNHDA and CDR2 SQIVND (reference sequence). The CDR3 reads CASSPSSAGPLEQFF. The CDR3 DNA sequence: TGTGCCAGTAGCCCCAGTTCAGCGGGCCCACTTGAGCAGTTCTTC.

The genes are TRBV30 and TRBJ1-1, with D unresolved. Germline V CDR1 and CDR2: GTSNPN, SVGIG (reference sequence). V was pared by 3 bases and J by 0 bases, with 8 bases between. CDR3 length: 13 amino acids. CDR3 in DNA: TGTGCCTGGAGCAATAGTTTGAACACTGAAGCTTTCTTT. Amino acid sequence: CAWSNSLNTEAFF.

This rearrangement joins TRBV5-1 to TRBJ1-4; 8 bases map to TRBD1. The germline gives CDR1 SGHRS, CDR2 YFSETQ. J was trimmed by 5 bases and V by 0 bases; bases with no gene match: 6. This CDR3 is built from 16 residues. The CDR3 sequence is CASSLATGGLNEKLFF. As DNA, the CDR3 is TGCGCCAGCAGCTTGGCCACAGGGGGTTTAAATGAAAAACTGTTTTTT.

The rearrangement links TRBV5-4 to TRBJ2-1; 8 bases match TRBD2. There are 17 residues in the CDR3. Germline loops: CDR1 SGHNT, CDR2 YYREEE (reference sequence). With 4 bases clipped from V and 7 bases from J, the junction kept 16 bases outside the gene matches. The CDR3 is CASSLPPPAGAPNEQFF. The CDR3 nucleotides are TGTGCCAGCAGCCTACCTCCCCCAGCGGGAGCTCCGAATGAGCAGTTCTTC.

The chain has TRBV16 and TRBJ2-2; a possible D gene is TRBD2 (6 bases). The ends were cut back, 3 bases at V and 0 bases at J, with 8 bases in the middle. The CDR3 covers 15 residues. The germline gives CDR1 KGHSY, CDR2 FQNENV. This chain's CDR3 is CASSQGGPNTGELFF. The CDR3 DNA sequence: TGTGCCAGCAGCCAGGGAGGACCGAACACCGGGGAGCTGTTTTTT.

The V gene is TRBV5-1, the J gene TRBJ2-3; TRBD1 aligns across 8 bases. The germline V gene encodes CDR1 SGHRS and CDR2 YFSETQ. The V gene end was trimmed by 4 bases and the J gene end by 5 bases; junction bases not matched to a gene: 3. The CDR3 has 13 amino acids. CDR3 in DNA: TGCGCCAGCAGCACGACAGGGGTAGATACGCAGTATTTT. Translation: CASSTTGVDTQYF.

This clone was seen a handful of times. The gene calls are TRBV27 and TRBJ2-7; TRBD2 matches 8 bases. Trimming at V came to 1 base and at J to 7 bases, leaving 12 bases not matched to a gene. CDR1 and CDR2 (germline): MNHEY, SMNVEV (reference sequence). The length of the CDR3 is 16 residues. The CDR3 here is CASSLLSASGPGEQYF. The CDR3 region has the DNA TGTGCCAGCAGTTTATTAAGTGCTAGCGGGCCGGGAGAGCAGTACTTC.

The chain combines TRBV5-1 with TRBJ2-7, with D perhaps TRBD1 (6 bases). CDR3 length: 14 residues. V was shortened by 3 bases and J by 3 bases, with 13 bases between the two germline ends. Per germline, CDR1 SGHRS and CDR2 YFSETQ. The CDR3 region has the DNA TGCGCCAGCAGCTCGGACAGTATTTTCTACGAGCAGTACTTC. Translation gives CASSSDSIFYEQYF.

The V gene is TRBV2, the J gene TRBJ2-2; maybe TRBD2 (5 bases). In germline, CDR1 is SNHLY, CDR2 FYNNEI. The CDR3 runs 15 residues. Trimming took off 4 bases at V and 2 bases at J, with 11 bases between the two ends. The CDR3 region is CASSVVRGNTGELFF. DNA for the CDR3: TGTGCCAGCAGTGTGGTACGGGGAAACACCGGGGAGCTGTTTTTT.

V gene TRBV14 combines with J gene TRBJ2-3; D may be TRBD1 (6 bases). Trimming removed 4 bases at V and 0 bases at J, with 14 bases between. CDR3 size: 16 residues. CDR1 SGHDN and CDR2 FVKESK come from the germline V gene. In DNA form, the CDR3 reads TGTGCCAGCAGCCGCCTCCGGACAGCTAGCACAGATACGCAGTATTTT. Translated: CASSRLRTASTDTQYF.

The chain carries TRBV6-1 and TRBJ2-7; TRBD2 matches 8 bases. CDR3 length: 14 residues. The V gene's germline CDR1 is MNHNS and CDR2 SASEGT. The V and J ends lost 1 base and 4 bases, in that order; junction bases with no gene match: 3. CDR3 DNA: TGTGCCAGCAGTGAAGGGACTAGCCGTTACGAGCAGTACTTC. Translation gives CASSEGTSRYEQYF.